This paragraph covers one TCR beta chain sequence. Its antigen is not known. The data derive from a study of post-analysis software for immune sequencing data. For the study at large: Both relapsing-remitting and secondary progressive multiple sclerosis featured among the disease courses, as did progressive-relapsing multiple sclerosis. Study outcomes and limitations: The normalized Chao1 diversity of multiple sclerosis patients was significantly lower than that of controls. The five TRBV segments detected at higher frequency in patients than in controls included TRBV5-6, TRBV5-1 and TRBV20-1. F-measure co-clustering was strong for batch-matched samples.

Researchers reported that TCR beta cDNA libraries carried unique molecular identifiers. Between about 0.85 and 11 million T cells gave rise to approximately 520,000 cDNA molecules. MiXCR, applied by TCRdb to the PCR reads, yields one record per CDR3 protein. The table has fewer than 700,000 distinct CDR3 sequences, roughly 47% seen once. The length of the CDR3 is 18 residues. The V gene's germline CDR1 is DFQATT and CDR2 SNEGSKA (reference sequence). V gave up 0 bases and J gave up 4 bases; unmatched junction bases: 13. The J gene is TRBJ2-5, the V gene TRBV20-1, with 11 bases fitting TRBD2. Sequenced: blood. The clonotype comes from a girl aged 10 to 17 with multiple sclerosis. This CDR3 reads CSARDPTPTSGGGETQYF. The CDR3 nucleotides are TGCAGTGCTAGAGATCCCACACCTACTAGCGGGGGTGGAGAGACCCAGTACTTC.